What follows describes a single T cell receptor (beta chain). Germline V gene lookup returns CDR1 LGHNA and CDR2 YSLEER. This CDR3 comprises 17 residues. With 0 bases removed from V and 8 bases from J, the gap between germline ends came to 19 bases. This entry comes from a study of cytomegalovirus exposure and HLA in healthy donors. Study background: HLA-typed donors contributed some 85 million unique TCRs, which were held in an early data release.

The PCR had 60 Vbeta and 13 Jbeta primers. Sequencing used immunoSEQ multiplex PCR; TCRdb keeps in-frame clones, though not all of them. The table has approximately 91,000 clones, roughly two thirds seen once. The material sequenced was PBMCs. The sequence was obtained from a human donor in good health. The rearrangement links TRBV4-3 to TRBJ2-2; possibly TRBD1 for D (6 bases). CDR3 in amino acids: CASSQEDTRGMKGELFF. As DNA, the CDR3 is TGCGCCAGCAGCCAAGAGGACACAAGGGGGATGAAGGGGGAGCTGTTTTTT.